This T cell receptor (beta chain) was identified during a study of spatial heterogeneity in lung cancer. Whole-study context: Alpha-chain sequences were consistently detected less often than beta-chain sequences.

Each molecule of TCR cDNA was tagged with one unique molecular identifier. TCRdb reprocessed the 5' RACE reads via MiXCR and lists one record per CDR3 protein. The sample gives about 36,000 distinct CDR3 sequences, 5.2% of which show up once; about 28% is in the top ten. Stated time point: sample taken at primary tumor resection. Whole RNA, which was extracted from tumor, nontumor lung tissue or frozen PBMC, was sequenced without any cell sorting. There are 14 residues in the CDR3. Germline loops: CDR1 SGHNT, CDR2 YYREEE (reference sequence). V dropped 1 base and J dropped 1 base, with 8 bases sitting between them. In its sample, this clonotype was seen a few times.

The V gene is TRBV5-4, the J gene TRBJ1-1, with D uncertain. Sequenced here: PBMCs, sampled at surgery. The sequence derives from a female donor with early-stage non-small cell lung cancer. The CDR3 sequence is CASSLRDKNTEAFF. CDR3 sequence (DNA): TGTGCCAGCAGCTTGAGGGATAAGAACACTGAAGCTTTCTTT.